The next 31 T cell receptor beta chains were all read from a single sample in a study of graft-versus-host responses after intestinal transplantation. Their antigens are not known. Libraries were prepared by immunoSEQ multiplex PCR; TCRdb keeps only in-frame clonotypes and omits some of them. Here the sample spans more than 80,000 clones, less than 90% being singletons. The input for sequencing was unstimulated CD4+ T cells sorted from spleen or lymph node cells, taken before intestinal transplant. Every receptor here comes from a human donor who received an intestinal transplant.

The V gene is TRBV5-4, the J gene TRBJ1-1; possibly TRBD1 for D (6 bases). This CDR3 region has 16 residues. CDR1 SGHNT and CDR2 YYREEE come from the germline V gene (reference sequence). Trimming shortened V by 3 bases and J by 4 bases, and 19 bases separated the two germline ends. CDR3 bases: TGTGCCAGCAGCTGGCACCCCGGGGGGGCGGGCACTGAAGCTTTCTTT. The encoded protein is CASSWHPGGAGTEAFF.

The genes are TRBV9 and TRBJ2-2; tentatively, D is TRBD2 (5 bases). The CDR3 runs 14 residues. The germline V gene encodes CDR1 SGDLS and CDR2 YYNGEE. Trimming took 8 bases from V and 2 from J, leaving 13 bases between them. CDR3 in DNA: TGTGCCAGTGCAACTAGTCCCAACACCGGGGAGCTGTTTTTT. Its translation is CASATSPNTGELFF.

The genes are TRBV5-1 and TRBJ2-3; D perhaps matches TRBD2 (5 bases). The V gene lost 4 bases and the J gene lost 0 bases, with 15 bases spanning the gap. CDR1 is SGHRS and CDR2 is YFSETQ in the germline V gene. The CDR3 is 16 residues long. The CDR3 sequence: CASSVSGRTSTDTQYF. The CDR3, as DNA: TGCGCCAGCAGCGTGAGCGGTCGGACTAGCACAGATACGCAGTATTTT. Drawing the rest from reference TRBV5-1 and TRBJ2-3, the complete variable domain is KAGVTQTPRYLIKTRGQQVTLSCSPISGHRSVSWYQQTPGQGLQFLFEYFSETQRNKGNFPGRFSGRQFSNSRSEMNVSTLELGDSALYLCASSVSGRTSTDTQYFGPGTRLTVL.

This rearrangement joins TRBV9 to TRBJ1-2; D not certain. The V end lost 2 bases, the J end lost 4 bases, and 15 bases lay between the germline ends. From germline, CDR1 is SGDLS and CDR2 YYNGEE. The CDR3 is made up of 15 amino acids. The CDR3 DNA follows: TGTGCCAGCAGCGTTTCGCACACGGGGAGCTATGGCTACACCTTC. It specifies CASSVSHTGSYGYTF.

The chain has TRBV29-1 and TRBJ1-1; D remains unclear. In germline, CDR1 is SQVTM, CDR2 ANQGSEA. This CDR3 region has 13 residues. The ends were cut back, 6 bases at V and 2 bases at J, with 13 bases in the middle. CDR3 loop: CSVSAAQNTEAFF. CDR3 coding DNA: TGCAGCGTGTCGGCGGCTCAAAACACTGAAGCTTTCTTT.

This clone occurred once. This chain joins TRBV27 and TRBJ2-2, with TRBD2 as a possible D gene (5 bases). The V and J ends lost 3 bases and 3 bases respectively, with 8 bases between them. There are 14 residues in the CDR3. CDR1 MNHEY and CDR2 SMNVEV come from the germline V gene (reference sequence). Here the CDR3 DNA reads TGTGCCAGCAGTTTTTGGGGAGACACCGGGGAGCTGTTTTTT. This sequence encodes CASSFWGDTGELFF.

CDR3 sequence: CASSFSRGPTDTQYF. DNA of the CDR3: TGTGCCAGCAGCTTTTCTAGGGGCCCCACAGATACGCAGTATTTT. The chain links TRBV5-6 to TRBJ2-3; D is possibly TRBD1 (5 bases). The CDR3 is made up of 15 amino acids. Trimming shortened V by 2 bases and J by 2 bases, and 12 bases separated the two germline ends. The germline gives CDR1 SGHDT, CDR2 YYEEEE.

This clone was counted a single time. J is TRBJ2-1 and V is TRBV7-3; the match to TRBD2 covers 14 bases. This CDR3 comprises 19 residues. J gave up 2 bases and V 2 bases, and 8 bases lay outside the gene matches. Germline V gene data show CDR1 as SGHTA and CDR2 as FQGTGA. The DNA of the CDR3 is TGTGCCAGCAGCTTATCGGGACTAGCGGGAGAAATTGCCTACAATGAGCAGTTCTTC. This codes for CASSLSGLAGEIAYNEQFF. Combining the CDR3 with reference TRBV7-3 and TRBJ2-1 gives the whole variable domain GAGVSQTPSNKVTEKGKYVELRCDPISGHTALYWYRQSLGQGPEFLIYFQGTGAADDSGLPNDRFFAVRPEGSVSTLKIQRTERGDSAVYLCASSLSGLAGEIAYNEQFFGPGTRLTVL.

V is TRBV7-3 and J is TRBJ2-1; TRBD2 is a possible D gene (5 bases). The germline V and J ends were trimmed by 4 bases and 14 bases, with 21 bases remaining between them. The CDR3 sequence is 14 residues long. Germline V gene data show CDR1 as SGHTA and CDR2 as FQGTGA. For the CDR3, the DNA is TGTGCCAGCAGCTACCTAGCCCTCAGCCCGAAGAAGTTCTTC. This codes for CASSYLALSPKKFF.

The V and J genes are TRBV7-2 and TRBJ2-3, with 8 bases lining up with TRBD2. V shed 4 bases and J 6 bases; nucleotides not matched to a gene: 12. This CDR3 is 16 amino acids long. Looked up from germline, CDR1 is SGHTA and CDR2 is FQGNSA. This CDR3 is CASSWETSAPPDTQYF. In nucleotides, the CDR3 is TGTGCCAGCAGCTGGGAGACTAGCGCTCCGCCGGATACGCAGTATTTT.

The V and J genes are TRBV4-1 and TRBJ1-5; 9 bases match TRBD1. The germline CDR1 and CDR2 sequences are MGHRA and YSYEKL. This CDR3 spans 16 amino acids. V was pared by 0 bases and J by 6 bases, with 6 bases of the junction left unmatched. This CDR3 is CASSQDGTGKGQPQHF. In DNA form, the CDR3 reads TGCGCCAGCAGCCAAGACGGGACAGGGAAGGGTCAGCCCCAGCATTTT.

This chain joins TRBV2 and TRBJ2-4, with D maybe TRBD1 (6 bases). Germline V gene sequence: CDR1 SNHLY, CDR2 FYNNEI. CDR3 length: 14 amino acids. V lost 8 bases, J lost 9 bases, and 20 bases lay in between. The CDR3 DNA follows: TGTGCCAGCGGGCCCCCTACAGGGTCCTCCATTCAGTACTTC. It yields the protein CASGPPTGSSIQYF. The full variable domain, with the rest looked up from reference TRBV2 and TRBJ2-4, is EPEVTQTPSHQVTQMGQEVILRCVPISNHLYFYWYRQILGQKVEFLVSFYNNEISEKSEIFDDQFSVERPDGSNFTLKIRSTKLEDSAMYFCASGPPTGSSIQYFGAGTRLSVL.

The rearrangement uses TRBV2 and TRBJ2-7; possible D gene TRBD1, 6 bases. The CDR3 loop spans 15 amino acids. V was clipped by 5 bases and J by 3 bases, with 17 bases between them. The germline CDR1 and CDR2 sequences are SNHLY and FYNNEI. The CDR3 bases are TGTGCCAGCAGTTCCCGACAGGCACTCAACTACGAGCAGTACTTC. It yields the protein CASSSRQALNYEQYF.

The V gene is TRBV2, the J gene TRBJ2-7; D gene unclear. This CDR3 comprises 13 residues. The V end lost 6 bases, the J end lost 3 bases, and 12 bases lay between the germline ends. Germline V lookup: CDR1 SNHLY, CDR2 FYNNEI. As DNA, the CDR3 is TGTGCCAGCAGGGCATCACAGTACTACGAGCAGTACTTC. It codes for CASRASQYYEQYF.

V is TRBV28 and J is TRBJ2-7, with a possible D match to TRBD1 (6 bases). This CDR3 region has 14 residues. Trimming took 5 bases from V and 1 from J, leaving 12 bases between them. CDR1 MDHEN and CDR2 SYDVKM come from the germline V gene. CDR3 sequence reads: CASSRGTPSYEQYF. CDR3 in DNA: TGTGCCAGCAGTAGGGGGACGCCTTCCTACGAGCAGTACTTC.

This chain joins TRBV18 and TRBJ2-1; D perhaps matches TRBD1 (6 bases). The CDR3 sequence is 15 residues long. Germline CDR1 and CDR2: KGHSH and LQKENI. Trimming left V 5 bases short and J 8 bases short, with 19 bases between. CDR3 residues: CASSTTGQTRDEQFF. The CDR3 nucleotides read TGTGCCAGCTCAACAACGGGACAAACTAGGGATGAGCAGTTCTTC. The variable domain in full, with the rest retrieved from reference TRBV18 and TRBJ2-1, is NAGVMQNPRHLVRRRGQEARLRCSPMKGHSHVYWYRQLPEEGLKFMVYLQKENIIDESGMPKERFSAEFPKEGPSILRIQQVVRGDSAAYFCASSTTGQTRDEQFFGPGTRLTVL.

This clone was seen a single time. This chain joins TRBV7-9 and TRBJ2-5; tentatively, D is TRBD2 (5 bases). The germline V gene has CDR1 SEHNR and CDR2 FQNEAQ (reference sequence). V was shortened by 3 bases and J by 5 bases, with 10 bases between the two germline ends. The CDR3 loop spans 13 amino acids. CDR3 region: CASSLMGGETQYF. The CDR3 coding sequence is TGTGCCAGCAGCTTGATGGGCGGGGAGACCCAGTACTTC.

The sample holds one count of this clone. The chain combines TRBV27 with TRBJ2-6; D might be TRBD2 (5 bases). This CDR3 comprises 16 residues. Germline CDR1 reads MNHEY; CDR2 reads SMNVEV (reference sequence). Trimming removed 5 bases from V and 0 bases from J, with 11 bases in between. CDR3 sequence reads: CASSTFGSSGANVLTF. CDR3 nucleotides: TGTGCCAGCAGTACTTTTGGGAGCTCTGGGGCCAACGTCCTGACTTTC.

The J gene is TRBJ1-5, the V gene TRBV6-9; the D is unclear. Germline assignment: CDR1 MNHGY and CDR2 SVAAGI. The CDR3 length is 15 residues. V was shortened by 7 bases and J by 0 bases, with 13 bases between the two germline ends. CDR3 bases: TGTGCCAGCATTAGGACTCCCTATAGCAATCAGCCCCAGCATTTT. It translates to CASIRTPYSNQPQHF.

V gene TRBV28 combines with J gene TRBJ2-1; 7 bases are shared with TRBD1. Unmatched junction bases numbered 13, after V lost 5 bases and J lost 6 bases. CDR3 length: 16 amino acids. The germline CDR1 and CDR2 sequences are MDHEN and SYDVKM. CDR3 loop: CASSDTHRGRGNEQFF. The DNA of the CDR3 is TGTGCCAGCAGTGACACCCACAGGGGACGAGGCAATGAGCAGTTCTTC. The full variable domain, completed using reference TRBV28 and TRBJ2-1, is DVKVTQSSRYLVKRTGEKVFLECVQDMDHENMFWYRQDPGLGLRLIYFSYDVKMKEKGDIPEGYSVSREKKERFSLILESASTNQTSMYLCASSDTHRGRGNEQFFGPGTRLTVL.

The chain has TRBV29-1 and TRBJ2-7; D gene ambiguous. Looked up from germline, CDR1 is SQVTM and CDR2 is ANQGSEA. Trimming cost V 4 bases and J 2 bases, with 15 bases left between them. CDR3 size: 14 residues. The CDR3 DNA reads TGCAGCGTTGCCCGACGGTTAGGAGCCTACGAGCAGTACTTC. This codes for CSVARRLGAYEQYF.

This chain links TRBV7-2 with TRBJ1-5; 7 nucleotides align to TRBD1. J was trimmed by 1 base and V by 4 bases; bases with no gene match: 7. CDR1 is SGHTA, CDR2 FQGNSA, per germline. CDR3 length: 16 amino acids. The chain's CDR3 is CASSSSGTASNQPQHF. The CDR3 DNA is TGTGCCAGCAGCTCCTCCGGGACAGCGAGCAATCAGCCCCAGCATTTT.

The sample holds a few counts of this clone. This rearrangement joins TRBV19 to TRBJ2-1; 10 bases match TRBD2. CDR3 length: 14 amino acids. Germline lookup yields CDR1 LNHDA and CDR2 SQIVND (reference sequence). V shed 5 bases and J 8 bases; nucleotides not matched to a gene: 6. CDR3 nucleotides: TGTGCCAGTAGTGGTTTAGCGGGAGGCCATGAGCAGTTCTTC. Its translation: CASSGLAGGHEQFF.

V usage is TRBV4-1 and J usage is TRBJ2-7; TRBD2 agrees at 12 bases. This CDR3 has 18 residues. Unmatched junction bases numbered 9, after V lost 0 bases and J lost 3 bases. Germline V gene sequence: CDR1 MGHRA, CDR2 YSYEKL. The CDR3 DNA reads as TGCGCCAGCAGCCAAGATCCTAGCGGGAGGGTGGCCTACTACGAGCAGTACTTC. Amino acid sequence: CASSQDPSGRVAYYEQYF.

The chain employs TRBV19 and TRBJ1-5; D call uncertain. The CDR3 covers 16 residues. Germline CDR1 LNHDA, CDR2 SQIVND (reference sequence). V was trimmed by 4 bases and J by 1 base, leaving 14 bases between them. The CDR3 DNA reads TGTGCCAGTAGTACCCGGGTTGTTGGGAGCAATCAGCCCCAGCATTTT. It specifies CASSTRVVGSNQPQHF.

The chain uses TRBV25-1 and TRBJ2-3, with D hard to call. The CDR3 sequence is 13 residues long. Per the germline V gene, CDR1 is MGHDK and CDR2 is SYGVNS. Between the trimmed V and J ends, which lost 1 base and 0 bases, there was a span of 2 bases. CDR3 in DNA: TGTGCCAGCAGTGAATCGAGCACAGATACGCAGTATTTT. This gives the protein CASSESSTDTQYF.

This rearrangement joins TRBV18 to TRBJ2-1; 9 bases agree with TRBD2. The V gene end was trimmed by 0 bases and the J gene end by 7 bases; junction bases not matched to a gene: 4. Germline V CDR1 and CDR2: KGHSH, LQKENI. There are 15 residues in the CDR3. The chain's CDR3 is CASSPPLAGRNEQFF. Here the CDR3 DNA reads TGTGCCAGCTCACCACCGCTAGCGGGGCGGAATGAGCAGTTCTTC.

The chain joins TRBV28 to TRBJ2-7, with a weak D call TRBD2 (6 bases). Germline CDR1 is MDHEN and CDR2 is SYDVKM. V lost 10 bases, J lost 6 bases, and 10 bases lay in between. The CDR3 covers 10 residues. The CDR3 here is CATGRGEQYF. The CDR3 nucleotides are TGTGCCACGGGGCGGGGCGAGCAGTACTTC.

This chain connects TRBV11-2 to TRBJ1-5, with a possible D match to TRBD1 (5 bases). The V gene's germline CDR1 is SGHAT and CDR2 FQNNGV. This CDR3 contains 15 residues. V was clipped by 5 bases and J by 4 bases, with 15 bases between them. The CDR3 spells CASSAGTLPNQPQHF. The CDR3 bases are TGTGCCAGCAGCGCCGGGACTCTTCCTAATCAGCCCCAGCATTTT.

The V and J genes are TRBV6-5 and TRBJ2-3; TRBD1 agrees at 7 bases. This CDR3 is built from 14 residues. The V gene's germline CDR1 is MNHEY and CDR2 SVGAGI. V lost 5 bases and J lost 7; bases outside the gene matches: 9. The CDR3 bases are TGTGCCAGCAGTCCGGGACAGCTGGCGAATACGCAGTATTTT. Translation: CASSPGQLANTQYF.

CDR3 sequence: CASSLGPGTSGAPGDTQYF. The CDR3 DNA is TGTGCCAGCAGCTTAGGCCCTGGGACTAGCGGGGCCCCGGGAGATACGCAGTATTTT. This rearrangement joins TRBV13 to TRBJ2-3; 13 bases map to TRBD2. The CDR3 has 19 amino acids. CDR1 is PRHDT and CDR2 is FYEKMQ in the germline V gene (reference sequence). Germline trimming cut 0 bases from V and 5 bases from J; bases unmatched to any gene: 11.